This TCR beta chain was profiled in a study of cytomegalovirus exposure and HLA in healthy donors (dated by TCRdb to 2016 to 2017). The study in broad terms: An earlier analysis of roughly 570 of the donors reported about 280 Gb of sequence data and around 110 million unique TCR beta sequences obtained from about 170 million T cells. Approximately 310 gigabases of sequencing data and 80 million or so unique TCR sequences were included in an early release covering 550 to 650 HLA-typed donors. The genetic ancestry cluster associated with self-reported Caucasian donors included roughly four fifths of the roughly 380 genotyped donors. The study aimed to test whether signatures of past pathogen exposure could be identified by cataloging public T cell receptors. The study used immunosequencing to profile the T cell repertoires of hundreds of subjects and linked those repertoires to cytomegalovirus serostatus. A separate validation cohort of approximately 130 different subjects was used in addition to the roughly 670-subject first cohort. To predict cytomegalovirus infection status, the study combined high-throughput TCR immunosequencing, statistical association of individual TCRs with disease status, and machine learning. In a later analysis, previously published TCR beta repertoires from fewer than 750 donors were re-analyzed and high-resolution HLA genotyping was added so that TCR occurrence patterns could be studied. Rather than using new phenotypic data, the later analysis identified candidate immune exposures from TCR beta sequences and from how often those sequences occurred across donors. An earlier analysis of a few hundred of the donors applied high-throughput TCR beta sequencing to assess whether each TCR beta V gene segment acted as functional or pseudogenic. Donor age, sex, ethnicity and CMV serostatus were compiled together with the repertoire data. Genome-wide SNP genotypes for about 65% of the roughly 700 donors were used in a later genetic analysis, which treated that subset as a discovery cohort. Every discovery cohort repertoire had been produced on one sequencing platform. HLA typing included class I and class II loci at four-digit resolution. Typing coverage differed by locus: A, B, C, DRB1 and DQB1 were typed in roughly 620-630 donors, DQA1 in 522, DPA1 in around 580, and DPB1 in about 450. Roughly 5 DR-DQ haplotypes were treated as single units for association and clustering because of strong linkage in the cohort. Among about 390 genotyped donors of the cohort, an average of roughly 240,000 unique TCR beta nucleotide sequences were sequenced per donor, roughly a sixth of them non-productive.

Points on this clone: Which antigen it targets is not known. No base-level quality is on record; no much larger clone is a single base apart.

In total, fewer than 750 healthy bone marrow donors made up the cohort. Cohort members were all nominally healthy when sampled, although unrecorded immune exposures were likely present. The donor tested CMV seropositive, placing the donor among the 250 to 300 seropositive members of the cohort. Each donor provided a peripheral blood sample, and peripheral blood mononuclear cells were used for TCR beta sequencing. The Qiagen DNeasy Blood Extraction Kit was used to extract genomic DNA from the blood cell samples. Receptor libraries were prepared by the immunoSEQ multiplex PCR assay. A mixture of 60 forward primers for TCR Vbeta segments and 13 reverse primers for TCR Jbeta segments was used in the multiplex PCR. A multiplex PCR assay on genomic DNA amplified the CDR3 region of rearranged TCR beta genes. The Illumina HiSeq System was used to sequence the amplified TCR beta libraries as 87-base-pair reads. The authors' pipeline ran thus. In a later analysis, 77 million or so unique TCR beta chains were counted across the 650 to 700 repertoires, and roughly 10 million of these chains were shared by at least two donors. Raw reads were error-corrected and collapsed into unique sequences by a nearest-neighbor algorithm in which closely related sequences were merged to remove PCR and sequencing errors. To assign V, D and J gene segments, CDR3 sequences were aligned to IMGT reference sequences. For a sequence to be retained, a match of at least six nucleotides to both a V gene segment and a J gene segment was required. Rearrangements were classified as productive when the CDR3 lacked stop codons and remained in frame with V and J, and all other rearrangements were classified as non-productive. CDR3 was defined according to IMGT convention as the region running from the second conserved V-encoded cysteine to the conserved J-encoded phenylalanine. The earlier analysis of about 620 of the donors excluded sequences that lacked an unambiguous match to a single V gene segment. In an earlier analysis of around 600 of the donors, V segments were called functional above 56.7% productive rearrangements and were called segregating when the between-donor standard deviation exceeded 5%. A statistical classification framework was developed to diagnose cytomegalovirus status using the catalog of TCR beta chain sequences. A later analysis assigned V and J genes by comparing TCR nucleotide sequences with IMGT/GENE-DB human TR gene sequences. The TCRdist pipeline was used in a later analysis to assign CDR3 sequences and most-parsimonious VDJ recombination scenarios. In a later analysis, each TCR beta chain was defined by its CDR3 amino acid sequence together with its V-gene family, and reads lacking a unique V-gene family were excluded. To address suspected cross-contamination and a sequencing artifact, a later analysis removed 592 highly shared, low-generation-probability nucleotide sequences. For each public chain, a later analysis derived a clonal expansion index from normalized ranks of inferred template counts within each repertoire. In a later analysis, generation probabilities were computed with a VDJ recombination model fitted to out-of-frame rearrangements, and the resulting probabilities were checked against IGoR. In a later analysis, TCR-TCR, TCR-HLA and TCR-CMV co-occurrence was scored with hypergeometric tests, and a repertoire-size bias correction was applied to TCR pairs. In a later analysis, false discovery rates were estimated by permuting HLA or CMV assignments 20 times. In a later analysis, co-occurring TCRs were grouped with DBSCAN, and TCRdist sequence similarity was added when clustering was performed within HLA-allele-positive subsets. Repertoires with fewer than 30,000 or more than 120,000 public chains were left out of co-occurrence clustering, as were about 5 repertoires with anomalous nucleotide sharing. Held by TCRdb, this immuneACCESS table contains in-frame sequences only and omits some clones. Under half of the omission traces to an unresolved V gene where checked; the cause of the rest is unknown. For V, J and clone size, that table is used; D and trimming come from the DNA. In this sample the table shows approximately 170,000 clones, roughly 84% of which occur a single time. The ten largest account for just over 2.5% of the sample.

Study-wide conclusions, independent of this receptor: In the study, around 150 TCR beta chains were listed as associated with cytomegalovirus. When HLA alleles, especially DR and DQ, strongly co-occurred, TCR associations were difficult to assign to individual alleles. According to the authors, the approach could potentially be generalized to other disease states and immunological phenotypes. A further reported finding was that TCR beta sequences accurately predicted the HLA-A and HLA-B alleles for most subjects in the first cohort. Because HLA typing was unavailable for some donors at each locus, only the typed subset was used in association tests. Over 15 rarely observed V segments, including chromosome 9 orphons, were excluded from the earlier analysis of some 590 of the donors because counts were too low. A few of the identified cytomegalovirus-associated TCR beta chains were confirmed in vitro to be specific for cytomegalovirus antigens. While some public TCRs were present in many individuals, most TCR sequences turned up only very rarely across donors. In a later analysis, 15,000 to 20,000 TCR beta sequences were associated with specific HLA alleles at a false discovery rate of 0.05. For the cohort, immune exposure information was limited to CMV serostatus. V-gene and J-gene trimming of TCR beta chains was associated with a missense DCLRE1C variant in a later genetic analysis, and the association was replicated in an independent cohort. In both the original and validation cohorts, the classifier was reported to diagnose cytomegalovirus status with high specificity and sensitivity. A cluster of highly shared sequence variants was judged likely to be a technical artifact of the sequencing pipeline. Correlated functional status among segregating V segments might reflect linkage disequilibrium, but an unknown experimental factor could not be ruled out. According to a later analysis, most CMV-associated TCR beta chains appeared to be HLA-restricted, and the HLA associations seemed to be driven largely by CMV exposure. According to a later genetic analysis, donors in an Asian-associated ancestry cluster had fewer N-insertions in productive TCRs than the approximately 700-donor mean. In an earlier analysis of about 600 of the donors, most TCR beta V segments appeared in productive rearrangements about 87% or about 30% of the time, broadly matching IMGT annotations. In a later analysis, HLA-associated TCR beta chains were found to be more clonally expanded and to have lower generation probabilities than equally common non-associated chains. Several of the top co-occurrence clusters appeared to be linked to parvovirus B19, influenza, CMV and Epstein-Barr virus, according to a later analysis. The cohort was sequenced for TCR beta chains only, and without alpha or paired-chain data the features that could be detected were limited. A later analysis found that TCR association rates varied across HLA loci, with DRB1 alleles showing the most associated TCRs and HLA-C alleles the fewest. Presence/absence analyses assumed roughly uniform sequencing depth across donors, an assumption that may not hold.

The TCR was taken from a man aged 25 to 40 in good health and CMV-seropositive. Sequences were obtained from PBMCs.

Here is the DNA: TGTGCCAGCAGCTCTGGACAGCCTGACTACAATGAGCAGTTCTTC. Its product reads: CASSSGQPDYNEQFF. The chain is encoded by TRBV7-8 joined to TRBJ2-1; the D gene is perhaps TRBD1, from 6 matching bases. V drops 4 bases and J drops 3 bases, leaving 13 bases in between. Including the terminal cysteine and phenylalanine, the CDR3 comprises 15 residues. Just CDR3 DNA is preserved here, 45 bases in frame from base 1. The germline V gene supplies CDR1 SGHVS and CDR2 FQNEAQ.